What follows are 20 T cell receptor beta chains derived from one specimen sequenced in a study of shared clonotypes between healthy human individuals (dated by TCRdb to 2020 to 2022). The library was prepared using the immunoSEQ multiplex PCR assay. TCRdb took this table from immuneACCESS and kept in-frame rearrangements with V and J called. Such tables lack part of the clones; where checked against another copy, unresolved V genes explain under half of the gap, and the rest is unexplained. The table for this sample lists some 790,000 clones; 55% to 80% of them were counted only once. The top ten clones comprise roughly 1.8% of the sample. Sequenced: memory CD4+ T cells sorted from blood. The sample's cell subset or site label, decoded: CD45RA-negative fraction. These receptors were collected from a woman in her twenties or thirties in good health.

This clone was recorded once. The chain is built from TRBV5-1 and TRBJ1-5; D ambiguous. CDR1 and CDR2 (germline): SGHRS, YFSETQ. This CDR3 has 14 amino acids. The V end lost 4 bases, the J end lost 6 bases, and 14 bases lay between the germline ends. The CDR3 loop reads CASSLGGLGQPQHF. CDR3 sequence (DNA): TGCGCCAGCAGCCTTGGAGGCCTGGGTCAGCCCCAGCATTTT.

This clone was observed a handful of times. The gene calls are TRBV10-2 and TRBJ1-2, with a weak D call TRBD1 (5 bases). From germline, CDR1 is WSHSY and CDR2 SAAADI. The CDR3 covers 11 residues. The V end lost 8 bases, the J end lost 4 bases, and 8 bases lay between the germline ends. The CDR3 DNA reads as TGCGCCAGCGGGGGTTCCTATGGCTACACCTTC. Translating gives CASGGSYGYTF.

The rearrangement links TRBV5-4 to TRBJ2-3; 10 bases are a match to TRBD1. Trimming at V came to 7 bases and at J to 4 bases, leaving 6 bases not matched to a gene. This CDR3 comprises 14 residues. Germline V gene lookup returns CDR1 SGHNT and CDR2 YYREEE (reference sequence). Here the CDR3 DNA reads TGTGCCAGCTCCCGACAGGGGGCGGCAGATACGCAGTATTTT. The encoded protein is CASSRQGAADTQYF.

The chain joins TRBV11-3 to TRBJ1-5; D gene uncertain. V gave up 3 bases and J gave up 5 bases, with 5 bases separating them. The CDR3 runs 12 residues. Germline V CDR1 and CDR2: SGHNT, YENEEA. The CDR3 region is CASSFGHQPQHF. CDR3 nucleotides: TGTGCCAGCAGCTTTGGGCATCAGCCCCAGCATTTT.

The rearrangement links TRBV5-5 to TRBJ2-5, with 11 positions matching TRBD2. The CDR3 length is 13 residues. Germline V lookup: CDR1 SGHKS, CDR2 YYEKEE (reference sequence). With V trimmed by 5 bases and J by 4 bases, 1 base remained unmatched. CDR3 coding DNA: TGTGCCAGCAGAGGACTAGCGGGAGAGACCCAGTACTTC. Protein product: CASRGLAGETQYF. The full variable domain, rest sourced from reference TRBV5-5 and TRBJ2-5, is DAGVTQSPTHLIKTRGQQVTLRCSPISGHKSVSWYQQVLGQGPQFIFQYYEKEERGRGNFPDRFSARQFPNYSSELNVNALLLGDSALYLCASRGLAGETQYFGPGTRLLVL.

V gene TRBV18 combines with J gene TRBJ1-2; TRBD1 agrees at 9 bases. V dropped 1 base and J dropped 7; count of bases not matched to a gene: 1. The CDR3 is made up of 13 amino acids. Germline CDR1 KGHSH, CDR2 LQKENI. CDR3 loop: CASSPRDRAGYTF. CDR3 DNA: TGTGCCAGCTCACCACGGGACAGGGCTGGCTACACCTTC.

This clone is classed as medium-sized (0.01 to 0.1%). The chain is built from TRBV11-2 and TRBJ1-4; D is undetermined. CDR3 length: 15 amino acids. The V end was cut by 5 bases, the J end by 5 bases, with 15 bases between. Germline V lookup: CDR1 SGHAT, CDR2 FQNNGV. The DNA for the CDR3 is TGTGCCAGCAGCCCTCGGGCACAGAGGAATGAAAAACTGTTTTTT. Residues: CASSPRAQRNEKLFF. The whole variable domain, filled in from reference TRBV11-2 and TRBJ1-4, reads EAGVAQSPRYKIIEKRQSVAFWCNPISGHATLYWYQQILGQGPKLLIQFQNNGVVDDSQLPKDRFSAERLKGVDSTLKIQPAKLEDSAVYLCASSPRAQRNEKLFFGSGTQLSVL.

The gene calls are TRBV29-1 and TRBJ2-1; D gene ambiguous. This CDR3 has 13 amino acids. The V end lost 8 bases, the J end lost 5 bases, and 16 bases lay between the germline ends. CDR1 SQVTM and CDR2 ANQGSEA come from the germline V gene. CDR3 sequence reads: CSTLLNTHNEQFF. The CDR3 DNA is TGCAGCACCCTACTGAACACTCACAATGAGCAGTTCTTC.

For the CDR3, the DNA is TGTGCCAGCAGCAAAGAGACGGCCCACGAGCAGTACTTC. This codes for CASSKETAHEQYF. This sequence joins TRBV21-1 and TRBJ2-7. TRBV21-1 is a listed pseudogene. CDR3 length: 13 amino acids.

This clone was observed a handful of times. V gene TRBV9 combines with J gene TRBJ1-2; D ambiguous. V lost 4 bases and J lost 3, with 10 bases in between. Per the germline V gene, CDR1 is SGDLS and CDR2 is YYNGEE. The CDR3 contains 13 residues. The CDR3 spells CASSPDRYYGYTF. For the CDR3, the DNA is TGTGCCAGCAGCCCAGACCGGTACTATGGCTACACCTTC. The complete variable domain, with remaining parts taken from reference TRBV9 and TRBJ1-2, reads DSGVTQTPKHLITATGQRVTLRCSPRSGDLSVYWYQQSLDQGLQFLIQYYNGEERAKGNILERFSAQQFPDLHSELNLSSLELGDSALYFCASSPDRYYGYTFGSGTRLTVV.

The chain carries TRBV25-1 and TRBJ2-4; D gene unclear. The CDR3 covers 16 residues. Between the trimmed V and J ends, which lost 4 bases and 0 bases, there was a span of 13 bases. In germline, CDR1 is MGHDK, CDR2 SYGVNS. CDR3 bases: TGTGCCAGCAGTGGCCGCACCATTCTAGCCAAAAACATTCAGTACTTC. Translation gives CASSGRTILAKNIQYF.

The chain has TRBV28 and TRBJ1-4, with D possibly being TRBD1 (6 bases). CDR1 MDHEN and CDR2 SYDVKM come from the germline V gene. Trimming removed 6 bases from V and 3 bases from J, with 14 bases in between. The CDR3 loop spans 15 amino acids. The CDR3 protein is CASSEIQGANEKLFF. CDR3 DNA: TGTGCCAGCAGCGAAATACAGGGCGCTAATGAAAAACTGTTTTTT.

This rearrangement joins TRBV4-2 to TRBJ2-4; the D gene is possibly TRBD1 (6 bases). The CDR3 loop spans 17 amino acids. V shed 0 bases and J shed 5 bases, with 17 bases lying between them. Germline CDR1 and CDR2: LGHNA and YNFKEQ. The CDR3 region is CASSQDVSRGLENIQYF. DNA of the CDR3: TGTGCCAGCAGCCAAGATGTTTCCAGGGGATTGGAAAACATTCAGTACTTC.

The chain couples TRBV19 to TRBJ2-7; 7 nucleotides line up with TRBD1. This CDR3 is built from 14 residues. The germline CDR1 and CDR2 sequences are LNHDA and SQIVND (reference sequence). With 6 bases clipped from V and 1 base from J, the junction kept 6 bases outside the gene matches. Written as DNA, the CDR3 is TGTGCCAGTAGCAGACAGGGAGTTTCCTACGAGCAGTACTTC. It specifies CASSRQGVSYEQYF.

This rearrangement joins TRBV15 to TRBJ1-2; D is possibly TRBD1 (6 bases). With 6 bases removed from V and 8 bases from J, the gap between germline ends came to 19 bases. This CDR3 has 14 residues. Germline assignment: CDR1 LNHNV and CDR2 YYDKDF (reference sequence). The CDR3 reads CATRRTDQRGGYTF. The CDR3 nucleotides read TGTGCCACCAGAAGGACCGACCAAAGGGGGGGCTACACCTTC.

CDR3 bases: TGTGCCAGCAGCTTAGGGCCGACTAGCAGCAGCTACAATGAGCAGTTCTTC. Translation gives CASSLGPTSSSYNEQFF. The chain couples TRBV7-8 to TRBJ2-1; the match to TRBD2 covers 7 bases. J gave up 3 bases and V 1 base, and 9 bases lay outside the gene matches. The CDR3 has 17 residues. Germline V gene sequence: CDR1 SGHVS, CDR2 FQNEAQ. The full variable domain, in which reference TRBV7-8 and TRBJ2-1 provide the parts outside the CDR3, is GAGVSQSPRYKVAKRGQDVALRCDPISGHVSLFWYQQALGQGPEFLTYFQNEAQLDKSGLPSDRFFAERPEGSVSTLKIQRTQQEDSAVYLCASSLGPTSSSYNEQFFGPGTRLTVL.

This clone appeared a few times. The V call is TRBV28, the J call TRBJ1-2; D may be TRBD1 (5 bases). The CDR3 contains 12 residues. CDR1 and CDR2 (germline): MDHEN, SYDVKM. Trimming removed 6 bases at V and 5 bases at J, with 10 bases between. CDR3 sequence: CASRIDRYGYTF. The CDR3 DNA reads TGTGCCAGCAGAATCGACAGATATGGCTACACCTTC.

Only a few counts were recorded for this clone. The chain joins TRBV5-1 to TRBJ2-3; perhaps TRBD1 as D (6 bases). The CDR3 is made up of 14 amino acids. Germline CDR1 reads SGHRS; CDR2 reads YFSETQ. V was pared by 2 bases and J by 9 bases, with 16 bases between. The DNA of the CDR3 is TGCGCCAGCAGCTTCGGGAACACAGGGTACACGCAGTATTTT. This sequence encodes CASSFGNTGYTQYF. The entire variable domain, with the rest obtained from reference TRBV5-1 and TRBJ2-3, is as follows: KAGVTQTPRYLIKTRGQQVTLSCSPISGHRSVSWYQQTPGQGLQFLFEYFSETQRNKGNFPGRFSGRQFSNSRSEMNVSTLELGDSALYLCASSFGNTGYTQYFGPGTRLTVL.

The chain uses TRBV10-3 and TRBJ1-5, with D tentatively TRBD1 (5 bases). The CDR3 sequence is 13 residues long. Germline CDR1 is ENHRY and CDR2 is SYGVKD. The V end lost 7 bases, the J end lost 3 bases, and 10 bases lay between the germline ends. The CDR3 loop is CAIKGAINQPQHF. DNA of the CDR3: TGTGCCATCAAAGGGGCTATCAATCAGCCCCAGCATTTT.

This clone was detected a few times. Other DNA sequences in this sample translate to the same CDR3. The rearrangement joins TRBV7-6 to TRBJ2-5; unclear D gene. Trimming removed 1 base from V and 5 bases from J, with 11 bases in between. The germline gives CDR1 SGHVS, CDR2 FNYEAQ. The CDR3 runs 14 residues. The CDR3 coding sequence is TGTGCCAGCAGCTTAGGCGGCTCGCGGGAGACCCAGTACTTC. Translation gives CASSLGGSRETQYF.